This entry is about one T cell receptor beta chain. Its antigen is undetermined. The CDR3 extends over 11 amino acids. Germline loops: CDR1 MNHNY, CDR2 SVGAGI (reference sequence). The V end lost 2 bases, the J end lost 6 bases, and 5 bases lay between the germline ends. These data belong to a study of immune evolution from preneoplasia to lung adenocarcinoma. At the level of the study: HLA loss of heterozygosity: under 7.5% AIS, about 15% MIA, more than 25% ADC, none AAH.

Study conclusions and caveats: Normal lung had highest clonality; later lesions appeared denser, more diverse. Top clone share appeared to fall from AAH through AIS, MIA, adenocarcinoma. KRAS-mutant nodules had the highest T cell clonality.

TCRdb's copy holds only in-frame clones and misses some; the assay was immunoSEQ multiplex PCR. The sample contains 5,500 to 6,500 clones, approximately 80% of which appear only once. The V gene is TRBV6-6, the J gene TRBJ2-7; no reliable D call. The sample was FFPE minimally invasive lung adenocarcinoma tissue. The receptor was derived from a person between 45 and 75 years old with lung adenocarcinoma. CDR3 bases: TGTGCCAGCAGTTACGCTTTCGAGCAGTACTTC. Protein product: CASSYAFEQYF.